The clone carrying this TCR beta chain was detected only a few times. Treatment here: oral pan-JAK inhibitor, 5-10 mg twice daily. After isolation, RNA underwent reverse transcription to generate cDNA as the sequencing template. Data came from immunoSEQ multiplex PCR; TCRdb stores just in-frame clones and leaves some out. The sample lists about 190,000 clones, 45% to 75% occurring once. The sample belongs to a study of CD8+ T cells in alopecia areata. The CDR3 is 15 residues long. V was cut by 5 bases and J by 0 bases, with 14 bases left in between. From germline, CDR1 is MNHEY and CDR2 SMNVEV (reference sequence).

The clonotype was recovered from a human donor with alopecia areata. The sample consisted of CD4+ T cells sorted from blood, taken at week 4, from a patient treated with tofacitinib. The chain couples TRBV27 to TRBJ2-7; D uncertain. The CDR3 DNA sequence: TGTGCCAGCAGTCCTCGCGCAGCCTACTCCTACGAGCAGTACTTC. This encodes CASSPRAAYSYEQYF.